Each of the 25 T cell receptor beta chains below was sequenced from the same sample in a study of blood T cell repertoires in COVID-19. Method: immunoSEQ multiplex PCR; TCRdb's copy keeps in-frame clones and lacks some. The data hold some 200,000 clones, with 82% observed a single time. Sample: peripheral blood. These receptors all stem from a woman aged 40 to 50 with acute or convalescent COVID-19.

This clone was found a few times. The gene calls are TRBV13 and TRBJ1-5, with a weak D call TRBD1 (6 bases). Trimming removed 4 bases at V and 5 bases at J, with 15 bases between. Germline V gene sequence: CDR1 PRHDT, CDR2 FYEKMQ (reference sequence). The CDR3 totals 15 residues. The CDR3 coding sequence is TGTGCCAGCAGCTACCCCGGACAGAATTATCAGCCCCAGCATTTT. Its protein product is CASSYPGQNYQPQHF.

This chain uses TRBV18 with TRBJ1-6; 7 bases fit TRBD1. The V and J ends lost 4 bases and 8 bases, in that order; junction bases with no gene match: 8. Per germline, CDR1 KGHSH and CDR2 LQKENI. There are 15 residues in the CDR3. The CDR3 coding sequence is TGTGCCAGCTCACGTTTGACAGGGCTTGATTCACCCCTCCACTTT. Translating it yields CASSRLTGLDSPLHF.

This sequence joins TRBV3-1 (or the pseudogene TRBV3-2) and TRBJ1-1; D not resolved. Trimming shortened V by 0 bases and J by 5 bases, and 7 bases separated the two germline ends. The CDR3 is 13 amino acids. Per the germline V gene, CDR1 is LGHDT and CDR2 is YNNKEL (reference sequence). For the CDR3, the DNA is TGTGCCAGCAGCCAAGATGGGCAGACTGAAGCTTTCTTT. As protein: CASSQDGQTEAFF.

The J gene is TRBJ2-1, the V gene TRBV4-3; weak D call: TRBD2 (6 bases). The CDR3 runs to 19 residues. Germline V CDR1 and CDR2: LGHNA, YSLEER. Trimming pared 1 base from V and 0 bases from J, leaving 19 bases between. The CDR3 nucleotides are TGCGCCAGCAGCCAAGGGCCCCGGGGACTTACTAGCTCCTACAATGAGCAGTTCTTC. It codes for CASSQGPRGLTSSYNEQFF.

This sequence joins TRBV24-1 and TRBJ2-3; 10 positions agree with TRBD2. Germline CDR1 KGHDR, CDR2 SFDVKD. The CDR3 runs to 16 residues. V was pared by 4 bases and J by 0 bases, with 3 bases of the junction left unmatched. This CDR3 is CATSDPTSGSTDTQYF. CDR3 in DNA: TGTGCCACCAGTGACCCGACTAGCGGGAGCACAGATACGCAGTATTTT.

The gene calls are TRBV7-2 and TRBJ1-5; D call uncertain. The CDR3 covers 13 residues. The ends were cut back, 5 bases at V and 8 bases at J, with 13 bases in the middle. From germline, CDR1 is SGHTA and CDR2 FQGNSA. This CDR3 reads CASSREGNKPQHF. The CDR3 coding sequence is TGTGCCAGCAGCAGAGAGGGAAATAAGCCCCAGCATTTT.

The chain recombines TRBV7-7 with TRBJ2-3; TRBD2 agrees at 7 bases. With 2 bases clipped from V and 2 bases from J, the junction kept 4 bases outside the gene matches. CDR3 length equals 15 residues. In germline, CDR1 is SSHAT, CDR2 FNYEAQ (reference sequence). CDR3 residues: CASSLSSGFTDTQYF. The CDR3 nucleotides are TGTGCCAGCAGCTTATCTAGCGGATTCACAGATACGCAGTATTTT.

CDR3 sequence: CASRGTGLNYGYTF. The CDR3 DNA reads TGCGCCAGCAGGGGGACAGGACTTAACTATGGCTACACCTTC. The chain combines TRBV10-2 with TRBJ1-2, with 8 bases identical to TRBD1. Per germline, CDR1 WSHSY and CDR2 SAAADI. Trimming cost V 6 bases and J 1 base; bases outside gene matches: 4. The CDR3 is 14 residues long.

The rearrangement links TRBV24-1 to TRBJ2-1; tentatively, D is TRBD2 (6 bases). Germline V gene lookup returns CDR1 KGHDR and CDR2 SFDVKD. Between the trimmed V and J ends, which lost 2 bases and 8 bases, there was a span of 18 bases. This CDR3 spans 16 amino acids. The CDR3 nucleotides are TGTGCCACCAGTGATTCCACTAGCCGTCAGCCCGATGAGCAGTTCTTC. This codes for CATSDSTSRQPDEQFF.

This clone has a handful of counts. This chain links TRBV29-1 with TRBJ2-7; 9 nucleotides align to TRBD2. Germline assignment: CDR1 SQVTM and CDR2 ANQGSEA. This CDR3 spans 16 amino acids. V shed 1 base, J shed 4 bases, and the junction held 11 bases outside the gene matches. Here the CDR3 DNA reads TGCAGCGTTGAAGGAGCAGGGGAAGCGGGAGGTTACGAGCAGTACTTC. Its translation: CSVEGAGEAGGYEQYF.

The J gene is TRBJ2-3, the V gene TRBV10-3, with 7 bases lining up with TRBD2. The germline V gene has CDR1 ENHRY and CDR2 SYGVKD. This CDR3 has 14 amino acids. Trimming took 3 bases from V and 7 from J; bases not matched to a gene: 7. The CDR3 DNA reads TGTGCCATCAGTGAAGGGGAGGGCCGAAATACGCAGTATTTT. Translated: CAISEGEGRNTQYF.

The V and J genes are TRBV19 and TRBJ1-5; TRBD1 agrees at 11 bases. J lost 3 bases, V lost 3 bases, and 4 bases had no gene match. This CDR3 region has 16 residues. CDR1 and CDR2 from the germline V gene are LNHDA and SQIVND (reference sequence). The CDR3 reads CASSIMDRGPNQPQHF. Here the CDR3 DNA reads TGTGCCAGTAGTATTATGGACAGGGGGCCCAATCAGCCCCAGCATTTT.

In DNA form, the CDR3 reads TGTGCCAGCGGTTCGCTTAGCGGGGGACGCACAGATACGCAGTATTTT. Protein sequence: CASGSLSGGRTDTQYF. V gene TRBV13 combines with J gene TRBJ2-3; 9 nucleotides match TRBD2. This CDR3 is built from 16 residues. CDR1 and CDR2 from the germline V gene are PRHDT and FYEKMQ (reference sequence). V lost 8 bases to trimming and J lost 1 base; unmatched junction nucleotides: 10. The full variable domain, in which reference TRBV13 and TRBJ2-3 provide the parts outside the CDR3, is AAGVIQSPRHLIKEKRETATLKCYPIPRHDTVYWYQQGPGQDPQFLISFYEKMQSDKGSIPDRFSAQQFSDYHSELNMSSLELGDSALYFCASGSLSGGRTDTQYFGPGTRLTVL.

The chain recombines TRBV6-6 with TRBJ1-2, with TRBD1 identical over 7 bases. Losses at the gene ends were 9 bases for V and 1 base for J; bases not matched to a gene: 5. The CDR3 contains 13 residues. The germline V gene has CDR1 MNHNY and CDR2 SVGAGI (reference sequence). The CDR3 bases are TGTGCCAGTACAGGGGAGGTTAACTATGGCTACACCTTC. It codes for CASTGEVNYGYTF.

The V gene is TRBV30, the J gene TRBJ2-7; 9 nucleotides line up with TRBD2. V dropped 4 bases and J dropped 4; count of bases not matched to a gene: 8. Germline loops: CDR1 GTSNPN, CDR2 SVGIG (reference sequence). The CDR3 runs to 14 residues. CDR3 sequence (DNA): TGTGCCTGGACCGTTAGCGGGAGTCAGTACGAGCAGTACTTC. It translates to CAWTVSGSQYEQYF.

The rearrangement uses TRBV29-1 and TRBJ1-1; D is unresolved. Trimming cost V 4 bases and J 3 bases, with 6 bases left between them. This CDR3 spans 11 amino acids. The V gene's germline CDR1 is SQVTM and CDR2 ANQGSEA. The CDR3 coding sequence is TGCAGCGTTGTTCGGGACACTGAAGCTTTCTTT. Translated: CSVVRDTEAFF. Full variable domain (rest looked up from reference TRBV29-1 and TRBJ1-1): SAVISQKPSRDICQRGTSLTIQCQVDSQVTMMFWYRQQPGQSLTLIATANQGSEATYESGFVIDKFPISRPNLTFSTLTVSNMSPEDSSIYLCSVVRDTEAFFGQGTRLTVV.

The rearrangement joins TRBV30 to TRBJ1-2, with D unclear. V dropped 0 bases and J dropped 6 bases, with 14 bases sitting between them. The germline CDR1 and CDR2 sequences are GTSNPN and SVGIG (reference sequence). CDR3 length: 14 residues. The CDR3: CAWSVGAPRNGYTF. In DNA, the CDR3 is TGTGCCTGGAGTGTGGGAGCCCCCCGGAATGGCTACACCTTC.

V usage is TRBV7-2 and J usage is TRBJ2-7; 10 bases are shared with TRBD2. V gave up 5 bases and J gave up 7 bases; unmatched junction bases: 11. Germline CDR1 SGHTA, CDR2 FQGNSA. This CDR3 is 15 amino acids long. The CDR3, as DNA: TGTGCCAGCAGCGTCGGGCCGAGCGGGAGGGGTGAGCAGTACTTC. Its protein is CASSVGPSGRGEQYF.

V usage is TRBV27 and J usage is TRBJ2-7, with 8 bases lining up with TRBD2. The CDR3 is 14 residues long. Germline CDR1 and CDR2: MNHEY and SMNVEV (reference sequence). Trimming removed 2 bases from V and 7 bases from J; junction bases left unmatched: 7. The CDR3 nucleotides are TGTGCCAGCAGTTTAGCGGGGGGTGGAAGGGAGCAGTACTTC. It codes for CASSLAGGGREQYF.

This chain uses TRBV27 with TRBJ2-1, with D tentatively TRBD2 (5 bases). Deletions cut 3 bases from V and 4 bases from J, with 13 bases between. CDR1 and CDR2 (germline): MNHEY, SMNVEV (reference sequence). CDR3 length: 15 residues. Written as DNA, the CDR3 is TGTGCCAGCAGTTTGACTACCTCGCATTACAATGAGCAGTTCTTC. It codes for CASSLTTSHYNEQFF.

CDR3 amino acids: CASSAGTGTDTEAFF. DNA of the CDR3: TGTGCCAGCAGCGCCGGCACCGGGACAGACACTGAAGCTTTCTTT. The chain uses TRBV9 and TRBJ1-1, with 7 bases that match TRBD1. This CDR3 comprises 15 residues. The germline V gene encodes CDR1 SGDLS and CDR2 YYNGEE. The V and J ends lost 3 bases and 3 bases, in that order; junction bases with no gene match: 8.

This chain's CDR3 is CASSFTSSYEAFF. Written as DNA, the CDR3 is TGTGCCAGCAGCTTCACGAGTTCTTATGAAGCTTTCTTT. The genes are TRBV7-3 and TRBJ1-1; no firm D call. CDR3 length: 13 amino acids. Per the germline V gene, CDR1 is SGHTA and CDR2 is FQGTGA. V lost 3 bases and J lost 7, with 12 bases in between.

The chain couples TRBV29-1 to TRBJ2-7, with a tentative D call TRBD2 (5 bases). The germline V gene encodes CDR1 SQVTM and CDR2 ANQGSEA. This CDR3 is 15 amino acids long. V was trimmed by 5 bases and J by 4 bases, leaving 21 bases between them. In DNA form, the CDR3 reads TGCAGCGTTTTAGGGTGGGGAGAATTGACTTACGAGCAGTACTTC. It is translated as CSVLGWGELTYEQYF.

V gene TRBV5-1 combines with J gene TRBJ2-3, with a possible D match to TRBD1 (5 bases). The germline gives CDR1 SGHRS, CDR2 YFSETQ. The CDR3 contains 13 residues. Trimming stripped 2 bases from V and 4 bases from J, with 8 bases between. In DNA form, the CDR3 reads TGCGCCAGCAGCTTCCAGGGCGCAGATACGCAGTATTTT. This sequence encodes CASSFQGADTQYF.

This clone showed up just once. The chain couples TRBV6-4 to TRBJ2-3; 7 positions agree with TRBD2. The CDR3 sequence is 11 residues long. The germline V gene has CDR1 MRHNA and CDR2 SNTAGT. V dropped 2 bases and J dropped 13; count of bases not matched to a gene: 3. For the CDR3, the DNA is TGTGCCAGCAGTGACAGGGACTACAAGTATTTT. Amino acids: CASSDRDYKYF.